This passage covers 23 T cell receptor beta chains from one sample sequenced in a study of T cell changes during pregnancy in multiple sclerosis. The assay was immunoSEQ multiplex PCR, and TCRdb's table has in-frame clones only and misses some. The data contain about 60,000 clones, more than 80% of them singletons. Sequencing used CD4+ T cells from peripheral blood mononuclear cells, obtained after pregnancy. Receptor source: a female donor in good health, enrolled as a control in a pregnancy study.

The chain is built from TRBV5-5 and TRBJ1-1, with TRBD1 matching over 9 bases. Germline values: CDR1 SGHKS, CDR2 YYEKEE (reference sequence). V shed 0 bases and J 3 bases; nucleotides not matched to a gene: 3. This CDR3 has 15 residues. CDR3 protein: CASSLGQGGHTEAFF. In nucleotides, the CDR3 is TGTGCCAGCAGCTTGGGACAGGGGGGTCACACTGAAGCTTTCTTT. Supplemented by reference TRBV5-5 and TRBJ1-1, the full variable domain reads DAGVTQSPTHLIKTRGQQVTLRCSPISGHKSVSWYQQVLGQGPQFIFQYYEKEERGRGNFPDRFSARQFPNYSSELNVNALLLGDSALYLCASSLGQGGHTEAFFGQGTRLTVV.

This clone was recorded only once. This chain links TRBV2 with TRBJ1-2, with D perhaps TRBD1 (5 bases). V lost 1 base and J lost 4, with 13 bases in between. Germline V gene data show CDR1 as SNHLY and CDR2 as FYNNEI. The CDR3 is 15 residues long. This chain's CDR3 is CASSEGRAGAYGYTF. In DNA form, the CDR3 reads TGTGCCAGCAGTGAAGGCAGGGCAGGAGCCTATGGCTACACCTTC.

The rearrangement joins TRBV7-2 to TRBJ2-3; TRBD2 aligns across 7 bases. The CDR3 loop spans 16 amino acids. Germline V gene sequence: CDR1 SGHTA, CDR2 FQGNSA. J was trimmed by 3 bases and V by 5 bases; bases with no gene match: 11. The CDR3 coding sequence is TGTGCCAGCAGCGACTTCGGGACTATAGTAACAGATACGCAGTATTTT. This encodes CASSDFGTIVTDTQYF. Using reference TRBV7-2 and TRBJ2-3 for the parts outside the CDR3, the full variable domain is GAGVSQSPSNKVTEKGKDVELRCDPISGHTALYWYRQSLGQGLEFLIYFQGNSAPDKSGLPSDRFSAERTGGSVSTLTIQRTQQEDSAVYLCASSDFGTIVTDTQYFGPGTRLTVL.

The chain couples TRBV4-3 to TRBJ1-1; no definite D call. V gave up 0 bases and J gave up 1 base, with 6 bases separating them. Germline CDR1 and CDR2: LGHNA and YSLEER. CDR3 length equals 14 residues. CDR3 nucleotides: TGCGCCAGCAGCCAAGAGGCCAGGAACACTGAAGCTTTCTTT. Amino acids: CASSQEARNTEAFF.

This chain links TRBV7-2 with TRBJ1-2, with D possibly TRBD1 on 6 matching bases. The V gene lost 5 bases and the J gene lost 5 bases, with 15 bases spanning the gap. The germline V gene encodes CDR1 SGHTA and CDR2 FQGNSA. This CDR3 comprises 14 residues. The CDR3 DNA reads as TGTGCCAGCAGCCAGGGGCTGGAACCTTATGGCTACACCTTC. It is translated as CASSQGLEPYGYTF.

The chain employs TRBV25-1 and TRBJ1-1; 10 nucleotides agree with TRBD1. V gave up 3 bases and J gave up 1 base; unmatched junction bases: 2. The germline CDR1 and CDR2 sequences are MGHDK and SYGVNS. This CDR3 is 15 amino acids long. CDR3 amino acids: CASSEGQGKNTEAFF. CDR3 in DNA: TGTGCCAGCAGTGAGGGACAGGGGAAGAACACTGAAGCTTTCTTT.

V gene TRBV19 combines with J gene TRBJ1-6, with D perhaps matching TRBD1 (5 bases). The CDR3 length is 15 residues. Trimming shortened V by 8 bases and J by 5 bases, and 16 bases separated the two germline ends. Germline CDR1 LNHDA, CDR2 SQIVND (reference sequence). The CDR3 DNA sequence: TGTGCCAGTCGATCGGTAGGGGTTAATAATTCACCCCTCCACTTT. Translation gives CASRSVGVNNSPLHF.

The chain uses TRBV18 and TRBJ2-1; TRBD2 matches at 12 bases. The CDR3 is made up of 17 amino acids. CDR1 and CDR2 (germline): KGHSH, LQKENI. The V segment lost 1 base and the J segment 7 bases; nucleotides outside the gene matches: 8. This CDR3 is CASSPRPSGGASNEQFF. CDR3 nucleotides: TGTGCCAGCTCACCACGCCCTAGCGGGGGGGCCTCAAATGAGCAGTTCTTC.

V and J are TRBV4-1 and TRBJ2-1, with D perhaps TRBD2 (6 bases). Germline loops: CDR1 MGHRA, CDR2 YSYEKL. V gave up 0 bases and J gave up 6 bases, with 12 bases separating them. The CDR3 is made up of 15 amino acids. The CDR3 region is CASSQDRTGVNEQFF. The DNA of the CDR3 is TGCGCCAGCAGCCAAGATAGGACGGGGGTCAATGAGCAGTTCTTC.

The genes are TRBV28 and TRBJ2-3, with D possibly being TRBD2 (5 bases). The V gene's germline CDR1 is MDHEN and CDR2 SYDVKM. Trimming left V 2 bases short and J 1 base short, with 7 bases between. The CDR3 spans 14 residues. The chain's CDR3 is CASSLGGRTDTQYF. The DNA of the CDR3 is TGTGCCAGCAGTTTAGGAGGCCGCACAGATACGCAGTATTTT.

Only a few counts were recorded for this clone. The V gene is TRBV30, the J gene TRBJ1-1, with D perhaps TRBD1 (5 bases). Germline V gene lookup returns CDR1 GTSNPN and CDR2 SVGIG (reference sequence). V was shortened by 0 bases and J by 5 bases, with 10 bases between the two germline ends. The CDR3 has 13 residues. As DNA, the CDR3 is TGTGCCTGGAGTGTAGCCCGGGGGACTGAAGCTTTCTTT. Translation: CAWSVARGTEAFF.

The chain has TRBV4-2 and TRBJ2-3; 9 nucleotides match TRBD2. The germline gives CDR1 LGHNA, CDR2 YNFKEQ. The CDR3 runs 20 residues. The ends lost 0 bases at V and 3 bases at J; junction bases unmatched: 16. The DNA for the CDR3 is TGTGCCAGCAGCCAAGATCCCATGGGCGGGGGGGTACTTTTTACAGATACGCAGTATTTT. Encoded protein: CASSQDPMGGGVLFTDTQYF.

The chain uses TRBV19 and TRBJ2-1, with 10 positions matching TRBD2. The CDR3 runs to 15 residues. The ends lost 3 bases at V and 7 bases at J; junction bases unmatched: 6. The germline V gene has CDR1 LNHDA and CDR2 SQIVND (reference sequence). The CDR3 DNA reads TGTGCCAGTAGTATGACTAGCGGGTCCGGGAATGAGCAGTTCTTC. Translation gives CASSMTSGSGNEQFF.

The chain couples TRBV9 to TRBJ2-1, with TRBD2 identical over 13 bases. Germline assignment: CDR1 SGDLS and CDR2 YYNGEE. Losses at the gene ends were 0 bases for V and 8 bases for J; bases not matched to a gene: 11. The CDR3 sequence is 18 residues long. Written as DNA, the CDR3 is TGTGCCAGCAGCGTAGGTACTAGCGGGGGGGGACTCTGGCATGAGCAGTTCTTC. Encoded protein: CASSVGTSGGGLWHEQFF.

CDR3 protein: CASSSSDRGEQYF. As DNA, the CDR3 is TGTGCCAGCAGTTCCTCGGACAGGGGCGAGCAGTACTTC. The rearrangement uses TRBV6-5 and TRBJ2-7; 9 bases are shared with TRBD1. V dropped 4 bases and J dropped 6; count of bases not matched to a gene: 4. The CDR3 totals 13 residues. Germline CDR1 MNHEY, CDR2 SVGAGI.

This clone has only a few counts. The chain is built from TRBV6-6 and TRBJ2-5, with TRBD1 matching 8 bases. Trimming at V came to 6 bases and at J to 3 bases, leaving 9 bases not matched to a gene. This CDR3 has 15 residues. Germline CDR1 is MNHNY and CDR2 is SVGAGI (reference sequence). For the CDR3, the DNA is TGTGCCAGCAGCCCTCGACAGGGGTCGGAAGAGACCCAGTACTTC. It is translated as CASSPRQGSEETQYF.

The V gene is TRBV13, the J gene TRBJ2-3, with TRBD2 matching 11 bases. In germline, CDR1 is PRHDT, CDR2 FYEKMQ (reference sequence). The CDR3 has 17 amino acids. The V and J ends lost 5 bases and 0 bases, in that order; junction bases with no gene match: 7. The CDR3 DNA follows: TGTGCCAGCAGCACTAGGACTAGCGGGCATAGCACAGATACGCAGTATTTT. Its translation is CASSTRTSGHSTDTQYF.

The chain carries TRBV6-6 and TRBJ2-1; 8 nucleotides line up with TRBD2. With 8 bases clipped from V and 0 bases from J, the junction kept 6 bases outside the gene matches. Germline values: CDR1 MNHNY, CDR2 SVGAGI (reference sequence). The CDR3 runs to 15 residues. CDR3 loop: CASRGGPSSYNEQFF. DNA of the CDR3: TGTGCCAGCCGGGGGGGCCCGAGCTCCTACAATGAGCAGTTCTTC.

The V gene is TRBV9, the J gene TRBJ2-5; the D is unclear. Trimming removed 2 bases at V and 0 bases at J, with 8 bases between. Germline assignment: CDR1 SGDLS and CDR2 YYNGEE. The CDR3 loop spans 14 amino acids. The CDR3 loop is CASSVLADQETQYF. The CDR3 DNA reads TGTGCCAGCAGCGTGCTTGCGGACCAAGAGACCCAGTACTTC.

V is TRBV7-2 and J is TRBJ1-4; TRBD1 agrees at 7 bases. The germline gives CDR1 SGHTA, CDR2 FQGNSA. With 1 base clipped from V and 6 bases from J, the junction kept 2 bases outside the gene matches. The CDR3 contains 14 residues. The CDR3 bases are TGTGCCAGCAGCTTAGACAGGGGCGATGAAAAACTGTTTTTT. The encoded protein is CASSLDRGDEKLFF.

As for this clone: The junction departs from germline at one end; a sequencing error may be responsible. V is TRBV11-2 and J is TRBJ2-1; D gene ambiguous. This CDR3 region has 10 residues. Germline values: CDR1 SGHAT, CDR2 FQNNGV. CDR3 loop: CASGPLSKIF. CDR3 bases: TGTGCCAGTGGGCCCCTCTCGAAGATCTTC.

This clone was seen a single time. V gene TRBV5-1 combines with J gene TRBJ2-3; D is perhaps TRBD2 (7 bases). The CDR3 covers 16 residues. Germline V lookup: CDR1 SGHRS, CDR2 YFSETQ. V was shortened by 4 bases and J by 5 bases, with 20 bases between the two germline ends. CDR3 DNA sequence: TGCGCCAGCAGCGAGGAGGGGAGGGGGGCCATAGATACGCAGTATTTT. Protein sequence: CASSEEGRGAIDTQYF.

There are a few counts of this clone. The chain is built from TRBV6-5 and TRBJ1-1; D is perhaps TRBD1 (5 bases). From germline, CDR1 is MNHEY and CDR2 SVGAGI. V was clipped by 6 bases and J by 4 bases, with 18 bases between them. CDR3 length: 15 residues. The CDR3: CASSRGLSGGTEAFF. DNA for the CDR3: TGTGCCAGCAGCCGGGGACTCTCCGGGGGCACTGAAGCTTTCTTT.